These 9 T cell receptor beta chains originate from one sample sequenced in a study of regulatory T cells in long-lasting Graves disease. Stated time point: persistent/refractory GD, antithyroid drugs over 5 years with positive TRAb. Researchers made the TCR library from RNA that was extracted from PBMCs. CDR3 regions were amplified by Arm-PCR using iRepertoire HTBI primers to build TCR beta libraries. One entry per CDR3 protein results from TCRdb running MiXCR on the multiplex PCR reads. The table includes 300,000 to 350,000 distinct CDR3 sequences, 15% to 20% detected once. Here the sequenced sample was peripheral blood mononuclear cells (PBMCs), taken when the disease was refractory, from a patient treated with antithyroid drugs. Receptors were obtained from a female donor with Graves disease.

This clonotype was seen a handful of times. This chain joins TRBV12-5 and TRBJ2-1, with 7 bases matching TRBD1. CDR3 size: 13 residues. Germline V gene data show CDR1 as LGHNT and CDR2 as FRNRAP. Germline trimming cut 4 bases from V and 5 bases from J; bases unmatched to any gene: 2. Here the CDR3 reads CASGWDRDNEQFF. CDR3 DNA sequence: TGTGCTAGTGGTTGGGACAGAGACAATGAGCAGTTCTTC.

For the CDR3, the DNA is TGTGCCTGGAGTCTAGGTCACGATGGGGGGCGGACTGAAGCTTTCTTT. Protein product: CAWSLGHDGGRTEAFF. The gene calls are TRBV30 and TRBJ1-1; maybe TRBD1 (6 bases). This CDR3 has 16 residues. With 2 bases removed from V and 5 bases from J, the gap between germline ends came to 21 bases. Germline CDR1 GTSNPN, CDR2 SVGIG (reference sequence).

V gene TRBV6-2 or TRBV6-3 combines with J gene TRBJ2-2; the D gene is possibly TRBD2 (6 bases). V shed 5 bases and J shed 1 base, with 14 bases lying between them. The CDR3 length is 16 residues. Germline V gives CDR1 MNHEY, CDR2 SVGEGT. The CDR3 here is CASSGGASGNTGELFF. The CDR3 DNA follows: TGTGCCAGCAGTGGAGGGGCCTCGGGGAACACCGGGGAGCTGTTTTTT.

The chain recombines TRBV4-1 with TRBJ2-7, with D hard to call. Per the germline V gene, CDR1 is MGHRA and CDR2 is YSYEKL. The CDR3 spans 15 residues. The ends were cut back, 3 bases at V and 3 bases at J, with 15 bases in the middle. The CDR3 spells CASSHSGGPGYEQYF. The DNA of the CDR3 is TGCGCCAGCAGCCACTCAGGCGGCCCCGGCTACGAGCAGTACTTC.

This clonotype was seen a handful of times. The chain combines TRBV9 with TRBJ1-1, with D uncertain. Trimming shortened V by 0 bases and J by 3 bases, and 6 bases separated the two germline ends. The CDR3 is 13 residues long. Germline V gene lookup returns CDR1 SGDLS and CDR2 YYNGEE. This chain's CDR3 is CASSVGAHTEAFF. The CDR3 DNA reads TGTGCCAGCAGCGTAGGCGCTCACACTGAAGCTTTCTTT.

The sample holds many counts of this clonotype. CDR3 protein: CASSQEPLAGVGVQETQYF. In DNA, the CDR3 is TGTGCCAGCAGCCAAGAGCCCCTAGCGGGAGTTGGTGTGCAAGAGACCCAGTACTTC. The rearrangement uses TRBV3-1 and TRBJ2-5, with 10 bases identical to TRBD2. CDR1 LGHDT and CDR2 YNNKEL come from the germline V gene (reference sequence). The CDR3 is 19 residues long. V lost 0 bases, J lost 2 bases, and 12 bases stayed unmatched.

This clonotype appeared many times. This chain's CDR3 is CASSLGKKGYTF. CDR3 DNA sequence: TGTGCCAGCAGCTTAGGGAAGAAAGGCTACACCTTC. The chain recombines TRBV7-9 with TRBJ1-2; D ambiguous. There are 12 residues in the CDR3. From germline, CDR1 is SEHNR and CDR2 FQNEAQ (reference sequence). The V end lost 1 base, the J end lost 8 bases, and 8 bases lay between the germline ends.

This clonotype was counted a few times. The chain combines TRBV6-1 with TRBJ1-1; weak D call: TRBD1 (6 bases). Germline V gene lookup returns CDR1 MNHNS and CDR2 SASEGT. The CDR3 is made up of 15 amino acids. V was cut by 7 bases and J by 3 bases, with 18 bases left in between. CDR3 residues: CASTYGGGRDTEAFF. Here the CDR3 DNA reads TGTGCCAGCACCTACGGGGGGGGCAGGGACACTGAAGCTTTCTTT.

This clonotype was recorded many times. The V call is TRBV18, the J call TRBJ1-1; D may be TRBD1 (5 bases). V dropped 2 bases and J dropped 1 base, with 8 bases sitting between them. Germline values: CDR1 KGHSH, CDR2 LQKENI. This CDR3 is built from 14 residues. CDR3: CASSPAQGNTEAFF. The CDR3 region has the DNA TGTGCCAGCTCACCAGCCCAGGGGAACACTGAAGCTTTCTTT.